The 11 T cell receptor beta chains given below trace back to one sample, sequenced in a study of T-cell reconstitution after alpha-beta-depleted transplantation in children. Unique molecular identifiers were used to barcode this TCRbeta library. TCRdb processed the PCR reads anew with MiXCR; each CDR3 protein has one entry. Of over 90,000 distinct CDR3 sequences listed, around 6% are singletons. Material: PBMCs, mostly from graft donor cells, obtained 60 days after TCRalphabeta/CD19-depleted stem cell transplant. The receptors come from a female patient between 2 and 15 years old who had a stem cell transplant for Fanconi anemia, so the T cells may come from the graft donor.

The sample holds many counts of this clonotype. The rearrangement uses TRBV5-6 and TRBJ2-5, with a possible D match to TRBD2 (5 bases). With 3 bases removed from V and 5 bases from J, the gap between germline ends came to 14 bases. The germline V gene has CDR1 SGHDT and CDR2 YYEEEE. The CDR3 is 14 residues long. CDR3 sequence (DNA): TGTGCCAGCAGCTGGCGGGTCTTCCGGGAGACCCAGTACTTC. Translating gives CASSWRVFRETQYF.

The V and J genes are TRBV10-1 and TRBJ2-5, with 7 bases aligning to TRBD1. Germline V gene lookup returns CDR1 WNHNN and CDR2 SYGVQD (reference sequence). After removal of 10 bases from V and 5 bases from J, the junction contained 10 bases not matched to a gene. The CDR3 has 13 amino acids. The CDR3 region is CAILDRDWETQYF. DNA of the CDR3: TGCGCCATCCTCGACAGGGATTGGGAGACCCAGTACTTC.

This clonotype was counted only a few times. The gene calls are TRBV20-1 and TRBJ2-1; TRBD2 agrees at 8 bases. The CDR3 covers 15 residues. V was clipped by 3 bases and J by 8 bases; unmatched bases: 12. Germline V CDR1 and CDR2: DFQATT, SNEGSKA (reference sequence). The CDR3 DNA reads TGCAGTGCTAGGATTAGCGGGACTCCCCAGCATGAGCAGTTCTTC. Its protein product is CSARISGTPQHEQFF.

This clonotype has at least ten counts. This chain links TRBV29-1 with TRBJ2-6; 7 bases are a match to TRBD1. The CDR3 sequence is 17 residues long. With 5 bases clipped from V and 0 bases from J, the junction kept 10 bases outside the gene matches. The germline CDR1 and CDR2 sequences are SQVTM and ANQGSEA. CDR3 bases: TGCAGCGTTCGTGGGACAGCTATATCCTCTGGGGCCAACGTCCTGACTTTC. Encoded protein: CSVRGTAISSGANVLTF.

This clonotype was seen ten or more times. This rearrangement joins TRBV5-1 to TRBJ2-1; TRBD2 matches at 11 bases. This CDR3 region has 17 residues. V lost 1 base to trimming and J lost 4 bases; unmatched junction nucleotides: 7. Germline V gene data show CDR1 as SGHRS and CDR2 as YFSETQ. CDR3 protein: CASSLHLRTSGYNEQFF. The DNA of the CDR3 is TGCGCCAGCAGCTTGCACCTCCGGACTAGCGGGTACAATGAGCAGTTCTTC.

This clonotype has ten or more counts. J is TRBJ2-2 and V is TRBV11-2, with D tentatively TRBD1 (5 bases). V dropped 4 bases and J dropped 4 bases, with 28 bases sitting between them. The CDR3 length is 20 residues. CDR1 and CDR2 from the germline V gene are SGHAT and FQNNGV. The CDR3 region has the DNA TGTGCCAGCAGCTCTCCACTTACAGGTCCCCGGCCTCCCCGCACCGGGGAGCTGTTTTTT. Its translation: CASSSPLTGPRPPRTGELFF.

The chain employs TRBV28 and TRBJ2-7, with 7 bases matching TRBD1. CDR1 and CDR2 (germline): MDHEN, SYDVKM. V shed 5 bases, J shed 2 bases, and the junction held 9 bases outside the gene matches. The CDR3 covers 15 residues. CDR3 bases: TGTGCCAGCAGTCCCATGACAGGGAAGACCTACGAGCAGTACTTC. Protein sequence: CASSPMTGKTYEQYF.

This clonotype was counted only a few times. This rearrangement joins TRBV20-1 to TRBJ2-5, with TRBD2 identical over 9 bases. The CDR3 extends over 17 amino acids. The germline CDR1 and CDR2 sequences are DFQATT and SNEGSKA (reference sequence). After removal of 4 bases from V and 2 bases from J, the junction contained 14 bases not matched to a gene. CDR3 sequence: CSATPSLAGWAQETQYF. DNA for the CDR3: TGCAGTGCTACCCCTTCGCTAGCGGGGTGGGCACAAGAGACCCAGTACTTC.

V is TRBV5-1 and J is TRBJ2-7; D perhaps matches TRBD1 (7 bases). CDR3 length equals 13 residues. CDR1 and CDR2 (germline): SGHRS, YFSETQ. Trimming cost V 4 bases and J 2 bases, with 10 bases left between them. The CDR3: CASSGGTAYEQYF. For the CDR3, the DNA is TGCGCCAGCAGCGGAGGGACAGCCTACGAGCAGTACTTC.

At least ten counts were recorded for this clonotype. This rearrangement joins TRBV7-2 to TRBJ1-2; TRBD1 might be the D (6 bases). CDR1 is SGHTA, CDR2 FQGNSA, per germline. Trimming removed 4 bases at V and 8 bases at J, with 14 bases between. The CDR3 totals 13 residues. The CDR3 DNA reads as TGTGCCAGCAGCTCCCACAGGGTCGGCGGCTACACCTTC. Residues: CASSSHRVGGYTF.

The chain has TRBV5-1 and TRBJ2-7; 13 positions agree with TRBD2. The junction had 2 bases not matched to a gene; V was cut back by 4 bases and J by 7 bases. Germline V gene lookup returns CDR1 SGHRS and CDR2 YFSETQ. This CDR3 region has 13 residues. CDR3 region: CASSPGLAGEQYF. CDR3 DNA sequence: TGCGCCAGCAGCCCGGGACTAGCGGGGGAGCAGTACTTC. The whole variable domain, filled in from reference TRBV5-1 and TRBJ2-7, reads KAGVTQTPRYLIKTRGQQVTLSCSPISGHRSVSWYQQTPGQGLQFLFEYFSETQRNKGNFPGRFSGRQFSNSRSEMNVSTLELGDSALYLCASSPGLAGEQYFGPGTRLTVT.